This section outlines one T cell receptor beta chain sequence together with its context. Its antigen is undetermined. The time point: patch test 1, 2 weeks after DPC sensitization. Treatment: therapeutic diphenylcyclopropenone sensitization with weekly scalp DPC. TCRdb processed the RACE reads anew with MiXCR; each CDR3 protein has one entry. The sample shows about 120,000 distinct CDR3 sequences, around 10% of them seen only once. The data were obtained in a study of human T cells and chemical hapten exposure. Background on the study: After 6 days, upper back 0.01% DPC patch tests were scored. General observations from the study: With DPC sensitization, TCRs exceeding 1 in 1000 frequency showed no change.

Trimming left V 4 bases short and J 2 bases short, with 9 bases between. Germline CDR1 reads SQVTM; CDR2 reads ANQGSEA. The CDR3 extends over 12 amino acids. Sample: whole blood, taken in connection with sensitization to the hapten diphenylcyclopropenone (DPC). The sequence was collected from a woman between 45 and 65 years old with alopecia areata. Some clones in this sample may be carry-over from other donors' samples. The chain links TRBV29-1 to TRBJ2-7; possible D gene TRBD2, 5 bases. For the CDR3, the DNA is TGCAGCGTTGTTGACGGGGCCTACGAGCAGTACTTC. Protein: CSVVDGAYEQYF.